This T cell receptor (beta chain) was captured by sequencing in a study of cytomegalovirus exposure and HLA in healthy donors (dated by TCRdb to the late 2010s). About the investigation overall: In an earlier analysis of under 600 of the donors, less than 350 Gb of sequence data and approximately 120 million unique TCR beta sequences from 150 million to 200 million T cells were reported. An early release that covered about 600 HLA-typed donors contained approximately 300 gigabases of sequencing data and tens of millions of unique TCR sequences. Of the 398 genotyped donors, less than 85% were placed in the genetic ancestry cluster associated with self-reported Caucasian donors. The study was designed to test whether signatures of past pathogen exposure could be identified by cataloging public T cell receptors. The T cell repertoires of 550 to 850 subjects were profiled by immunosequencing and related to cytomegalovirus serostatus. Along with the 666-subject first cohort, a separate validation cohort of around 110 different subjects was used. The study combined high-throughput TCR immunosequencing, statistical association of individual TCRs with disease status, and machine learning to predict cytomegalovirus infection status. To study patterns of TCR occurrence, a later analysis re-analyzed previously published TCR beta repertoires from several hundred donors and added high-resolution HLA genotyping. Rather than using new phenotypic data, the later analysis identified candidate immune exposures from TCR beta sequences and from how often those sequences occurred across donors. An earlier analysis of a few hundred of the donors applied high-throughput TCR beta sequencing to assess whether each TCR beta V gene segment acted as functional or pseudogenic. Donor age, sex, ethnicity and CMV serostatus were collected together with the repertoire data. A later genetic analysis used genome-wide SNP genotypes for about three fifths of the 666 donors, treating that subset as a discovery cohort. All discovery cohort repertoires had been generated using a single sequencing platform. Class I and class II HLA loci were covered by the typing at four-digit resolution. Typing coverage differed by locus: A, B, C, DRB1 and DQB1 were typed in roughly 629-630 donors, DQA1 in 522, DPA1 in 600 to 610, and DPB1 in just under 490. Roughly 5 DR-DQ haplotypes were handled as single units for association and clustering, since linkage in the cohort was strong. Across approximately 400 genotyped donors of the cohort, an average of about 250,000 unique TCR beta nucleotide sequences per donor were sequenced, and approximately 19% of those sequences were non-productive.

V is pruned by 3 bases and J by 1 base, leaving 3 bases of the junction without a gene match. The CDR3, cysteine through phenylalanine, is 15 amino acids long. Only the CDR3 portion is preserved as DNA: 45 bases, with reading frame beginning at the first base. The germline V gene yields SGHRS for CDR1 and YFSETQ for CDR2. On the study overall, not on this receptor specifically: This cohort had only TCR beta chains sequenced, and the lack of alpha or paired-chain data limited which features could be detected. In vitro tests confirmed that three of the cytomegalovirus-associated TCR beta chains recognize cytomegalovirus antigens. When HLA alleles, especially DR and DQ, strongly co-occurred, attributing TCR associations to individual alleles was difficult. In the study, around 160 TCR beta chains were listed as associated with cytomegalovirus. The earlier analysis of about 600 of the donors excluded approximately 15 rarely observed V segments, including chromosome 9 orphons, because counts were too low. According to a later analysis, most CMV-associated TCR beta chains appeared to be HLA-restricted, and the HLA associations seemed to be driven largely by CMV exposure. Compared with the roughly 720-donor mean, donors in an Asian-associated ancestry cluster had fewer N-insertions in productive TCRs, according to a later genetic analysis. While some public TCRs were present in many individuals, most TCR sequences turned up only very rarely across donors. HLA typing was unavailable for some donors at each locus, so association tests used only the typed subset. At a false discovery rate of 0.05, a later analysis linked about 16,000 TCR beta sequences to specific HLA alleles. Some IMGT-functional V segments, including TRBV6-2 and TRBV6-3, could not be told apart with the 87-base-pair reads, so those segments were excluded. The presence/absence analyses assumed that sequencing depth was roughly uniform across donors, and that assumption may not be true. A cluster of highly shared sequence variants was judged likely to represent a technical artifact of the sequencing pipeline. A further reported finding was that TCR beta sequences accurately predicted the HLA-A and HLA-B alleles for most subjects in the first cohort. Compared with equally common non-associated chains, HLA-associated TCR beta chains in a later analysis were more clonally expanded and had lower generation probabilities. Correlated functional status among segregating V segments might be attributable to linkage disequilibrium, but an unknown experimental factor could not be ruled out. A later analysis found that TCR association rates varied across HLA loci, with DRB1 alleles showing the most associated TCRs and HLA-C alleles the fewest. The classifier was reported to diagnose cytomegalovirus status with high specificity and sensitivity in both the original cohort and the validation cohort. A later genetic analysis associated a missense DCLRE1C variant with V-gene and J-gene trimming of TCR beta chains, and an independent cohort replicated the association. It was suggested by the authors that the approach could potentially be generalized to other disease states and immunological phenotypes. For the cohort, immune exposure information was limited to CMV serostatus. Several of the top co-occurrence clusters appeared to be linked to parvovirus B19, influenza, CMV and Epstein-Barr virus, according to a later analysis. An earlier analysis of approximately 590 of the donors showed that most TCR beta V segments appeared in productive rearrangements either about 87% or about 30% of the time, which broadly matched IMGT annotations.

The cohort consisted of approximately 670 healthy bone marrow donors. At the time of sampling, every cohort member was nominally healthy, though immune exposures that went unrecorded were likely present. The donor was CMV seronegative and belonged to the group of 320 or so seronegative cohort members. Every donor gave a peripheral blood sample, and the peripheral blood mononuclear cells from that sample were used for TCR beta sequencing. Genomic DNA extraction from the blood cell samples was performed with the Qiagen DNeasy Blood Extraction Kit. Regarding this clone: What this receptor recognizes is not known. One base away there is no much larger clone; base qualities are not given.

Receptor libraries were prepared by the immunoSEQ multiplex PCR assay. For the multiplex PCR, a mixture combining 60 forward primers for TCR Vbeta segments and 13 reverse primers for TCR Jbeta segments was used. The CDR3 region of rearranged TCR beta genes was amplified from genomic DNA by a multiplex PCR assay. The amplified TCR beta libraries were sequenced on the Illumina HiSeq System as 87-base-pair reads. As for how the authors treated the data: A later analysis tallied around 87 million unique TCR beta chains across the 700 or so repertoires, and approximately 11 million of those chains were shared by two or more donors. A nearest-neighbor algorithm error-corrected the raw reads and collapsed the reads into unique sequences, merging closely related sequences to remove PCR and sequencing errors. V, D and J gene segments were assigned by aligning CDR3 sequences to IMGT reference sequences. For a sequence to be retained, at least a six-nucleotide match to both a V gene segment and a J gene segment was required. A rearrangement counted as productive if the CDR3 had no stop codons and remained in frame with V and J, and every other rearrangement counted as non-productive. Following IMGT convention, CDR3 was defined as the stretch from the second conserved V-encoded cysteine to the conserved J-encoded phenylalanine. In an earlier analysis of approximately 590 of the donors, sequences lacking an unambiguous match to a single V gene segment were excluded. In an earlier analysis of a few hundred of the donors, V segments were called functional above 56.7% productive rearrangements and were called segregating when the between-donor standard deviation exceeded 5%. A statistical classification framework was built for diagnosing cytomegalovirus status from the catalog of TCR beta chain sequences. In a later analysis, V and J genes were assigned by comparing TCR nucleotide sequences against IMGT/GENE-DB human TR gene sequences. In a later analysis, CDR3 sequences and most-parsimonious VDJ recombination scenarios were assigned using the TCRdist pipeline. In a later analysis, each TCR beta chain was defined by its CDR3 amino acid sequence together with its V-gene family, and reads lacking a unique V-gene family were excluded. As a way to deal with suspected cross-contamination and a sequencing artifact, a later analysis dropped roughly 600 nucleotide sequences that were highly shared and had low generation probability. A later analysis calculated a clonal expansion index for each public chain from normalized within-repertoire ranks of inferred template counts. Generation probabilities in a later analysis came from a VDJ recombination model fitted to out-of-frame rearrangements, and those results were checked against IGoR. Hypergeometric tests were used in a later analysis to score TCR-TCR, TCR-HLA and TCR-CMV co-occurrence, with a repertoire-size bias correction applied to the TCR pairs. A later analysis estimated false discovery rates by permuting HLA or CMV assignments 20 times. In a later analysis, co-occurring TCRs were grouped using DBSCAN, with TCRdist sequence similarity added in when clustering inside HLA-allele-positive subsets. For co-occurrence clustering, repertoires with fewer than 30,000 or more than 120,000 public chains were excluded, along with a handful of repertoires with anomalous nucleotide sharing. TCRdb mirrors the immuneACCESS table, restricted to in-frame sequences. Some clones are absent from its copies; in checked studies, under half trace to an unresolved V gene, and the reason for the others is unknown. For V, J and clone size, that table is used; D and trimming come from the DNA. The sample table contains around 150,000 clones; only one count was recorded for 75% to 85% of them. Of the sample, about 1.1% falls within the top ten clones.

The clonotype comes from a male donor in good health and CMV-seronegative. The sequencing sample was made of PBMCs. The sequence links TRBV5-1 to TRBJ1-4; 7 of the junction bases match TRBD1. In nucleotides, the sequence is TGCGCCAGCAGCTCATACAGGGGAACTAATGAAAAACTGTTTTTT. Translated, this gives CASSSYRGTNEKLFF.